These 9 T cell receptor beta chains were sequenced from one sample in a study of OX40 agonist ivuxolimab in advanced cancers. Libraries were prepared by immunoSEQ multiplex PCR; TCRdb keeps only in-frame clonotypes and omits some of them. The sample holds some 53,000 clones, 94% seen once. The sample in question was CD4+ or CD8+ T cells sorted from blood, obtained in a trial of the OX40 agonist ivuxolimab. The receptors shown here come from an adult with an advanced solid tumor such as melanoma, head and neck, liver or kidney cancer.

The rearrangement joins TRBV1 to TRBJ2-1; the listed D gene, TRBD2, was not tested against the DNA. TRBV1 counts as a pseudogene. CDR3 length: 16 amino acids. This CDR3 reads CTSSQDAGSSYNEQFF. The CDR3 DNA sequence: TGCACCAGCAGCCAAGATGCCGGGAGCTCCTACAATGAGCAGTTCTTC.

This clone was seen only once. CDR3 bases: TGTGCCAGCAGCTTAGGGGGGAGGGACGAGCAGTACTTC. Amino acids: CASSLGGRDEQYF. The chain links TRBV11-2 to TRBJ2-7, with TRBD2 matching over 7 bases. CDR1 and CDR2 (germline): SGHAT, FQNNGV. V shed 1 base and J 5 bases; nucleotides not matched to a gene: 2. The CDR3 is made up of 13 amino acids.

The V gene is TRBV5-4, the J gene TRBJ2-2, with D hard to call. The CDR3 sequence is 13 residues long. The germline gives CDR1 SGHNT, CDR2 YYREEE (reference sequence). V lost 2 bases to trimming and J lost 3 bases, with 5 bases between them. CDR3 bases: TGTGCCAGCAGCTTAGGCTACACCGGGGAGCTGTTTTTT. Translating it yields CASSLGYTGELFF.

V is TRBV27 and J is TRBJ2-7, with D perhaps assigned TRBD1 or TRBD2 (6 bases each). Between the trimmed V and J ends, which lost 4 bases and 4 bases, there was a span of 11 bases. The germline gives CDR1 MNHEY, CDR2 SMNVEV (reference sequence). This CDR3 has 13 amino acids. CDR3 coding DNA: TGTGCCAGCAGTTACCGGAGGGGGTACGAGCAGTACTTC. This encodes CASSYRRGYEQYF.

Here the CDR3 reads CASSIGGWLETQYF. CDR3 nucleotides: TGTGCCAGTAGTATAGGTGGGTGGCTGGAGACCCAGTACTTC. V gene TRBV19 combines with J gene TRBJ2-5; D not certain. V was shortened by 1 base and J by 5 bases, with 11 bases between the two germline ends. CDR1 is LNHDA, CDR2 SQIVND, per germline (reference sequence). CDR3 size: 14 residues.

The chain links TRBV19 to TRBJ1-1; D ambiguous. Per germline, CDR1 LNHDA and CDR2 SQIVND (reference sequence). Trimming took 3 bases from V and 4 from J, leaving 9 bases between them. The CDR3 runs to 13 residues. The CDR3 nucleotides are TGTGCCAGTAGTATGTGGGGTTCCACTGAAGCTTTCTTT. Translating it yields CASSMWGSTEAFF.

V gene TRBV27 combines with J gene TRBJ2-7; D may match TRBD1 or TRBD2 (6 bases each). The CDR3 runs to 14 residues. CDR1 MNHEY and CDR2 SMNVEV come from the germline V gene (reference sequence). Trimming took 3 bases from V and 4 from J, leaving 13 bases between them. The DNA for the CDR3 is TGTGCCAGCAGTTTTAGCGGACAGCCTTACGAGCAGTACTTC. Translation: CASSFSGQPYEQYF.

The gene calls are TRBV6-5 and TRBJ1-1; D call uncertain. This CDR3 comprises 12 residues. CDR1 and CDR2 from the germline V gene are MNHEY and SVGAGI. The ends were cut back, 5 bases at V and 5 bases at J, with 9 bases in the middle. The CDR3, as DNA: TGTGCCAGCAGTAATACATTGACTGAAGCTTTCTTT. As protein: CASSNTLTEAFF.

The DNA of the CDR3 is TGTGCCAGCAGTTTCCCCGGGATGGATGAAGCTTTCTTT. It translates to CASSFPGMDEAFF. The chain carries TRBV28 and TRBJ1-1; D unclear. Trimming cost V 3 bases and J 7 bases, with 12 bases left between them. CDR1 is MDHEN and CDR2 is SYDVKM in the germline V gene. This CDR3 region has 13 residues.